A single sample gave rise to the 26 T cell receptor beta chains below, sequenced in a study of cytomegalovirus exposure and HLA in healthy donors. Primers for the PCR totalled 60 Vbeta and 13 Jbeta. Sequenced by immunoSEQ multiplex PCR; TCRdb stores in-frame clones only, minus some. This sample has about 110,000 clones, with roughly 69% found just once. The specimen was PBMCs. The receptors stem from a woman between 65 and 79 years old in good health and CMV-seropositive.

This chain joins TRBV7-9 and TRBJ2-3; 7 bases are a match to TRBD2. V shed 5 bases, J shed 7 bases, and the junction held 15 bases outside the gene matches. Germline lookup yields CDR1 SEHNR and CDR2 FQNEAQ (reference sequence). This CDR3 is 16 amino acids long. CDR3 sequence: CASSPIGGGGLNTQYF. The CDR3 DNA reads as TGTGCCAGCAGCCCTATTGGGGGGGGTGGCTTAAATACGCAGTATTTT.

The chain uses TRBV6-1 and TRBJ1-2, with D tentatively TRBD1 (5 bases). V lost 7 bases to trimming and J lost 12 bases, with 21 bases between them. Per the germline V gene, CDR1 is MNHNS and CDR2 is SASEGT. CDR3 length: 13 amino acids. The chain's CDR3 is CASKTQGMNANTF. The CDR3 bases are TGTGCCAGCAAGACCCAGGGAATGAATGCGAACACCTTC.

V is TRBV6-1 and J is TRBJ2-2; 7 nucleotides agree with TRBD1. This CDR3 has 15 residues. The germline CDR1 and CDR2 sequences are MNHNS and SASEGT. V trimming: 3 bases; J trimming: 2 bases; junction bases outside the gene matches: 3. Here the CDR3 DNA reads TGTGCCAGCAGTGAGCGGACAGGCAACACCGGGGAGCTGTTTTTT. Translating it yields CASSERTGNTGELFF.

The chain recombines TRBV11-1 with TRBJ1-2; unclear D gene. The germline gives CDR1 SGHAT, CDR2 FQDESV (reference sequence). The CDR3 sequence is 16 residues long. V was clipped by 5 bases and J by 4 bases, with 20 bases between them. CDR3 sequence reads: CASSLSEGGLSYGYTF. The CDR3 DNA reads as TGTGCCAGCAGCCTTAGCGAGGGAGGCCTTTCCTATGGCTACACCTTC.

In nucleotides, the CDR3 is TGTGCCACCAGCAGAACAGGTTCTAATGAAAAACTGTTTTTT. Its protein is CATSRTGSNEKLFF. The chain is built from TRBV15 and TRBJ1-4; weak D call: TRBD1 (5 bases). The germline CDR1 and CDR2 sequences are LNHNV and YYDKDF (reference sequence). The CDR3 is 14 amino acids. V was cut by 2 bases and J by 3 bases, with 7 bases left in between.

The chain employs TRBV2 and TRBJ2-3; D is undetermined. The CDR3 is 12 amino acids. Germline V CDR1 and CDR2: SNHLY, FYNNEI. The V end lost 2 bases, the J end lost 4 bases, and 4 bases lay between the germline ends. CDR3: CASSELSDTQYF. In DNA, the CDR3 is TGTGCCAGCAGTGAACTCTCAGATACGCAGTATTTT.

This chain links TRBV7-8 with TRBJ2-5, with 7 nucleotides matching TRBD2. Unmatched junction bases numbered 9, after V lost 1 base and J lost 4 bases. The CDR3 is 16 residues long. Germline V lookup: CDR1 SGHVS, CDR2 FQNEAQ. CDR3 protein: CASSLVGSPGGETQYF. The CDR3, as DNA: TGTGCCAGCAGCTTAGTAGGGTCCCCGGGGGGAGAGACCCAGTACTTC. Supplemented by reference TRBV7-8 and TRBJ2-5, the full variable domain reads GAGVSQSPRYKVAKRGQDVALRCDPISGHVSLFWYQQALGQGPEFLTYFQNEAQLDKSGLPSDRFFAERPEGSVSTLKIQRTQQEDSAVYLCASSLVGSPGGETQYFGPGTRLLVL.

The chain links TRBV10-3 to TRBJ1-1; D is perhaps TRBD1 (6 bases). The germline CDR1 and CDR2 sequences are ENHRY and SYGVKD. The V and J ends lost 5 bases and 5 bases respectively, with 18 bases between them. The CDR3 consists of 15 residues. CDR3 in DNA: TGTGCCATCAGTTCTATACAGGGTGTGGATACTGAAGCTTTCTTT. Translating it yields CAISSIQGVDTEAFF.

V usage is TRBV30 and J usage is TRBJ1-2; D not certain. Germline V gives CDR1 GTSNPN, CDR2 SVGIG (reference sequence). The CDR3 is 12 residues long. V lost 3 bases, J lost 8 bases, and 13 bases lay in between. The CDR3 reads CAWSPGSVGYTF. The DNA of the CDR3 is TGTGCCTGGAGCCCAGGAAGTGTAGGCTACACCTTC.

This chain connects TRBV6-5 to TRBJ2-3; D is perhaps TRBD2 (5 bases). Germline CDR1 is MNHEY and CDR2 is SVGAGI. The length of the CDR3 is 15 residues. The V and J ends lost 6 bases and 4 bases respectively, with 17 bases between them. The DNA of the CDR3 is TGTGCCAGCAGGCGCGGCCGGGGTCGGGCAGATACGCAGTATTTT. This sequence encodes CASRRGRGRADTQYF.

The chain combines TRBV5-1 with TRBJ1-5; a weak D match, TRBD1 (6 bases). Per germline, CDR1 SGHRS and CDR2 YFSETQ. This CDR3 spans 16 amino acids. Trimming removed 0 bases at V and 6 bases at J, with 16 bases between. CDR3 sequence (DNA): TGCGCCAGCAGCTTGGGGGTGGGCCAGGGGAGTCAGCCCCAGCATTTT. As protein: CASSLGVGQGSQPQHF.

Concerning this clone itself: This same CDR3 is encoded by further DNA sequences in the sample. CDR3 loop: CAWSVQGSTEAFF. CDR3 coding DNA: TGTGCCTGGAGTGTACAGGGATCCACTGAAGCTTTCTTT. The V call is TRBV30, the J call TRBJ1-1, with D possibly matching TRBD1 (6 bases). Germline V lookup: CDR1 GTSNPN, CDR2 SVGIG (reference sequence). Trimming took off 0 bases at V and 4 bases at J, with 9 bases between the two ends. The CDR3 consists of 13 residues.

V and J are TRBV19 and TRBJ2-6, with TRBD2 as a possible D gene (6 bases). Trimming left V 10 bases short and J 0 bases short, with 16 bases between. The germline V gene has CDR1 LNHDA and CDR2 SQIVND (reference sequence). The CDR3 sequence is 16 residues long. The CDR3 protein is CATKAGTNSGANVLTF. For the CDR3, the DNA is TGTGCCACCAAGGCGGGGACCAACTCTGGGGCCAACGTCCTGACTTTC.

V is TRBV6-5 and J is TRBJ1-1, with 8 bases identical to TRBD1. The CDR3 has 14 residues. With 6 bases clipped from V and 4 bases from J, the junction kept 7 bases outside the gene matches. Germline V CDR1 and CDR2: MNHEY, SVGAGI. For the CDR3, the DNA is TGTGCCAGCAGGAGCACAGGGGGAGGCACTGAAGCTTTCTTT. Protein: CASRSTGGGTEAFF.

CDR3 sequence reads: CASTAGLENTQYF. In DNA form, the CDR3 reads TGTGCCAGCACCGCCGGACTAGAAAATACGCAGTATTTT. The chain is built from TRBV2 and TRBJ2-3, with 7 bases lining up with TRBD2. The CDR3 is 13 amino acids. Germline V gene data show CDR1 as SNHLY and CDR2 as FYNNEI. J lost 7 bases, V lost 7 bases, and 8 bases had no gene match.

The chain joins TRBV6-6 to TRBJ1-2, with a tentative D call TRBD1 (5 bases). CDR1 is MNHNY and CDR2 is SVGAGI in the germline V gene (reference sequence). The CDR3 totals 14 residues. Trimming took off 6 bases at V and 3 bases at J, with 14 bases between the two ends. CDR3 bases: TGTGCCAGCAGCCCAGGGCGGATGGACTATGGCTACACCTTC. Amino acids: CASSPGRMDYGYTF.

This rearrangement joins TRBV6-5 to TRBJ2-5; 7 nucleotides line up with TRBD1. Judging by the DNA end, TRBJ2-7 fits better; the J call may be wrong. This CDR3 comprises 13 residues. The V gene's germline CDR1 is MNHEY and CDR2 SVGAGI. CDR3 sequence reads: CASTRQGSYEQYF. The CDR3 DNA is TGTGCCAGTACGAGACAGGGCTCCTACGAGCAGTACTTC.

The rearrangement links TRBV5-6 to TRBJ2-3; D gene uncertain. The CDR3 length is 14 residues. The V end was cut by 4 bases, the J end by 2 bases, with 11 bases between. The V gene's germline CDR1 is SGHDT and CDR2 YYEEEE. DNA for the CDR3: TGTGCCAGCAGCCCACGGTTCACCACAGATACGCAGTATTTT. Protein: CASSPRFTTDTQYF. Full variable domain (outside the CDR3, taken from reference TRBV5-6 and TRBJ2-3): DAGVTQSPTHLIKTRGQQVTLRCSPKSGHDTVSWYQQALGQGPQFIFQYYEEEERQRGNFPDRFSGHQFPNYSSELNVNALLLGDSALYLCASSPRFTTDTQYFGPGTRLTVL.

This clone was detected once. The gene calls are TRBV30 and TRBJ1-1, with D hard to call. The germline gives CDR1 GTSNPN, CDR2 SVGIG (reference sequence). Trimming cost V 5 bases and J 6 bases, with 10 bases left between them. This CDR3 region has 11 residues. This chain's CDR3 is CAWSGFPEAFF. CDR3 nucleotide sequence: TGTGCCTGGTCGGGGTTTCCTGAAGCTTTCTTT.

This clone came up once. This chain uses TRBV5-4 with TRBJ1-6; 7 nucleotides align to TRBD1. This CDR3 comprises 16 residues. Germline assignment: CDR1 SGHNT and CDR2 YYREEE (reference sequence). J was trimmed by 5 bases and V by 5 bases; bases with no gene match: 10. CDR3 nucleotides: TGTGCCAGCAGTTGGGCCCGGGACAGCAATAATTCACCCCTCCACTTT. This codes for CASSWARDSNNSPLHF.

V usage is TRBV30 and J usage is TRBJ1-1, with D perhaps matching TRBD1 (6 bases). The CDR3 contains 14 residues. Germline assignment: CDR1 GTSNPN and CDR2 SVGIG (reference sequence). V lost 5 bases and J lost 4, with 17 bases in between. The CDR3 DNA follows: TGTGCCTGGTCCTTTAGGGGGGGAGGCACTGAAGCTTTCTTT. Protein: CAWSFRGGGTEAFF.

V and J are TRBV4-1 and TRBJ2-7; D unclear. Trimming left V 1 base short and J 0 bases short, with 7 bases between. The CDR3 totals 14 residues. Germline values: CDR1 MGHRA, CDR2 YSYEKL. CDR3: CASSQAGRSYEQYF. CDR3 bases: TGCGCCAGCAGCCAAGCAGGTCGCTCCTACGAGCAGTACTTC.

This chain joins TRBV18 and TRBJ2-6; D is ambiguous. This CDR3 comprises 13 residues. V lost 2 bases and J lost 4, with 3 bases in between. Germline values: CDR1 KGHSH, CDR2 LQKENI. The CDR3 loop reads CASSPSGANVLTF. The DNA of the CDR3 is TGTGCCAGCTCACCAAGCGGGGCCAACGTCCTGACTTTC.

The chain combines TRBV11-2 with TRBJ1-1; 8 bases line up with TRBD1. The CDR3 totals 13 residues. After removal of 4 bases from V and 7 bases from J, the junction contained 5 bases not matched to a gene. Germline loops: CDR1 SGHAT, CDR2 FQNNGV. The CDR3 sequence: CASSSDRGGEAFF. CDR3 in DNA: TGTGCCAGCAGCTCTGACAGGGGCGGTGAAGCTTTCTTT.

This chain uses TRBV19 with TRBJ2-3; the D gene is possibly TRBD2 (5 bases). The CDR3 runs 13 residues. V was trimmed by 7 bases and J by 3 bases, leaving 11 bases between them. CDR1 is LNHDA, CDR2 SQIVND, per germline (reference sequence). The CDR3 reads CASIESGTDTQYF. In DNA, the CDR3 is TGTGCCAGTATAGAATCGGGGACAGATACGCAGTATTTT.

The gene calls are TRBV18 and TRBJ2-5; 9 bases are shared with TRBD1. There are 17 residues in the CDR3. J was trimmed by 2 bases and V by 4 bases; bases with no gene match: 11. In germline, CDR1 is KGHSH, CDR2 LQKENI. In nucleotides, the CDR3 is TGTGCCAGCTCACTCGCCTTGGACAGGGGAGGGCAAGAGACCCAGTACTTC. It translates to CASSLALDRGGQETQYF. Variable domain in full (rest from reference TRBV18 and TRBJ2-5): NAGVMQNPRHLVRRRGQEARLRCSPMKGHSHVYWYRQLPEEGLKFMVYLQKENIIDESGMPKERFSAEFPKEGPSILRIQQVVRGDSAAYFCASSLALDRGGQETQYFGPGTRLLVL.